Shown below are 15 T cell receptor beta chains from a single sample sequenced in a study of blood T cell repertoires in COVID-19. The method was immunoSEQ multiplex PCR; TCRdb's version includes in-frame clones alone and lacks a portion of them. This sample has tens of thousands of clones, with roughly 86% found just once. The source material was peripheral blood. These receptors came from a man in his forties with COVID-19, enrolled during active disease.

The gene calls are TRBV7-2 and TRBJ2-5; 12 bases fit TRBD2. V trimming: 2 bases; J trimming: 5 bases; junction bases outside the gene matches: 9. The CDR3 is made up of 17 amino acids. Germline V CDR1 and CDR2: SGHTA, FQGNSA. In DNA, the CDR3 is TGTGCCAGCAGCTTATCTAGCGGGGGGGCAGGTCCTGAGACCCAGTACTTC. Its protein is CASSLSSGGAGPETQYF.

The J gene is TRBJ2-1, the V gene TRBV11-2; a weak D match, TRBD2 (6 bases). The CDR3 contains 16 residues. V dropped 1 base and J dropped 3 bases, with 13 bases sitting between them. The germline V gene encodes CDR1 SGHAT and CDR2 FQNNGV. The DNA of the CDR3 is TGTGCCAGCAGCTTAGTTGGAGGGAATAGCTACAATGAGCAGTTCTTC. This gives the protein CASSLVGGNSYNEQFF. Together with reference TRBV11-2 and TRBJ2-1, the CDR3 gives the full variable domain: EAGVAQSPRYKIIEKRQSVAFWCNPISGHATLYWYQQILGQGPKLLIQFQNNGVVDDSQLPKDRFSAERLKGVDSTLKIQPAKLEDSAVYLCASSLVGGNSYNEQFFGPGTRLTVL.

The V gene is TRBV7-2, the J gene TRBJ1-4, with 8 positions matching TRBD1. Germline CDR1 and CDR2: SGHTA and FQGNSA. This CDR3 has 14 residues. Unmatched junction bases numbered 4, after V lost 4 bases and J lost 6 bases. CDR3 sequence: CASSSGTGYEKLFF. The CDR3 region has the DNA TGTGCCAGCAGCTCAGGGACAGGCTATGAAAAACTGTTTTTT.

The chain joins TRBV29-1 to TRBJ2-7, with 7 nucleotides matching TRBD2. The CDR3 is 15 amino acids. The V gene's germline CDR1 is SQVTM and CDR2 ANQGSEA. Germline trimming cut 7 bases from V and 2 bases from J; bases unmatched to any gene: 14. CDR3 sequence reads: CSAGPSGAFTYEQYF. The CDR3 DNA follows: TGCAGCGCCGGCCCCAGCGGGGCGTTTACCTACGAGCAGTACTTC.

The genes are TRBV25-1 and TRBJ1-1; D call uncertain. Trimming pared 6 bases from V and 11 bases from J, leaving 16 bases between. The V gene's germline CDR1 is MGHDK and CDR2 SYGVNS. This CDR3 has 12 residues. The CDR3 DNA sequence: TGTGCCAGCAGGGACTGGCGGGGTGGCGCTTTCTTT. Protein product: CASRDWRGGAFF.

The V call is TRBV19, the J call TRBJ1-1; 8 positions agree with TRBD1. Germline V lookup: CDR1 LNHDA, CDR2 SQIVND (reference sequence). The CDR3 extends over 14 amino acids. J was trimmed by 4 bases and V by 6 bases; bases with no gene match: 7. DNA of the CDR3: TGTGCCAGTAGACTACAGGGGGGCATCACTGAAGCTTTCTTT. Protein product: CASRLQGGITEAFF.

This chain connects TRBV7-9 to TRBJ1-1; D is undetermined. This CDR3 comprises 14 residues. Trimming shortened V by 1 base and J by 4 bases, and 10 bases separated the two germline ends. Germline V lookup: CDR1 SEHNR, CDR2 FQNEAQ (reference sequence). The CDR3 loop is CASSLVGTSTEAFF. DNA for the CDR3: TGTGCCAGCAGCTTAGTGGGCACATCCACTGAAGCTTTCTTT.

The V and J genes are TRBV2 and TRBJ2-7, with a tentative D call TRBD2 (5 bases). Germline V gives CDR1 SNHLY, CDR2 FYNNEI. V was clipped by 4 bases and J by 4 bases, with 5 bases between them. CDR3 length: 11 amino acids. CDR3 bases: TGTGCCAGCAGTGGGGAGTACGAGCAGTACTTC. As protein: CASSGEYEQYF.

This chain joins TRBV5-4 and TRBJ2-5; a weak D match, TRBD2 (6 bases). The CDR3 runs to 15 residues. The germline gives CDR1 SGHNT, CDR2 YYREEE (reference sequence). Trimming left V 7 bases short and J 0 bases short, with 16 bases between. In DNA, the CDR3 is TGTGCCAGCTCTTCTGGGCGGGGTAACCAAGAGACCCAGTACTTC. It translates to CASSSGRGNQETQYF.

The genes are TRBV3-1 (or the pseudogene TRBV3-2) and TRBJ2-5; 10 nucleotides agree with TRBD2. CDR3 length: 17 residues. Germline V lookup: CDR1 LGHDT, CDR2 YNNKEL (reference sequence). The V segment lost 2 bases and the J segment 5 bases; nucleotides outside the gene matches: 11. CDR3 protein: CASSQKSGGALGETQYF. CDR3 in DNA: TGTGCCAGCAGCCAAAAAAGCGGGGGGGCCCTCGGGGAGACCCAGTACTTC.

This chain links TRBV30 with TRBJ1-5, with D perhaps TRBD1 (5 bases). The CDR3 loop spans 13 amino acids. Germline-derived CDR1 and CDR2 are GTSNPN and SVGIG (reference sequence). Between the trimmed V and J ends, which lost 2 bases and 6 bases, there was a span of 11 bases. The CDR3 nucleotides are TGTGCCTGGAGTATGGGGGGGGGTCAGCCCCAGCATTTT. Residues: CAWSMGGGQPQHF.

This clone has just a few counts. This sequence joins TRBV2 and TRBJ1-5; a possible D gene is TRBD1 (6 bases). Germline CDR1 reads SNHLY; CDR2 reads FYNNEI. The CDR3 runs to 14 residues. V lost 1 base and J lost 2, with 6 bases in between. CDR3 sequence reads: CASSEGGRNQPQHF. Here the CDR3 DNA reads TGTGCCAGCAGTGAAGGGGGGCGCAATCAGCCCCAGCATTTT.

The chain has TRBV3-1 (or the pseudogene TRBV3-2) and TRBJ2-1, with 10 bases lining up with TRBD2. Germline values: CDR1 LGHDT, CDR2 YNNKEL (reference sequence). V lost 5 bases, J lost 7 bases, and 8 bases stayed unmatched. The CDR3 extends over 15 amino acids. The DNA of the CDR3 is TGTGCCAGCAGCTCGAGCGGGGGGGCTAGAAATGAGCAGTTCTTC. It is translated as CASSSSGGARNEQFF.

This clone was seen a few times. The chain has TRBV11-3 and TRBJ1-5; 7 bases fit TRBD1. The CDR3 is made up of 16 amino acids. V dropped 6 bases and J dropped 0; count of bases not matched to a gene: 8. Germline CDR1 SGHNT, CDR2 YENEEA. CDR3 bases: TGTGCCAGCAGATACACGACAGGGTATAGCAATCAGCCCCAGCATTTT. Translated, it gives CASRYTTGYSNQPQHF.

The genes are TRBV29-1 and TRBJ2-5; D possibly corresponds to TRBD2 (7 bases). Trimming cost V 6 bases and J 1 base, with 12 bases left between them. From germline, CDR1 is SQVTM and CDR2 ANQGSEA. This CDR3 contains 13 residues. The CDR3 sequence is CSVGGGSQETQYF. The CDR3 coding sequence is TGCAGCGTAGGGGGGGGGAGCCAAGAGACCCAGTACTTC.